A selection of T cell receptor beta chains follows, all from one sample in a study of cytomegalovirus exposure and HLA in healthy donors. Produced via immunoSEQ multiplex PCR; TCRdb's table is partial and in-frame only. This table has more than 150,000 clones, 81% appearing once. The sample consisted of PBMCs. These receptors all come from a man between 50 and 59 years old in good health and CMV-seronegative. Both conserved end residues are part of each CDR3. D genes are given only for firm matches. The size of a clone is reported for some rows only, either as once, few or many, or as a class for expanded clones.

TRBV28	TRBJ2-2	TRBD1	.	CASSTGGASNGELFF	TGTGCCAGCAGCACAGGGGGCGCCTCAAACGGGGAGCTGTTTTTT
TRBV2	TRBJ1-6	TRBD1	.	CASRGKGQPTSSPLHF	TGTGCCAGCAGGGGGAAGGGACAGCCGACCAGTTCACCCCTCCACTTT
TRBV9	TRBJ2-7	.	.	CASSSRLQAGEQYF	TGTGCCAGCAGCTCCCGGCTGCAAGCAGGGGAGCAGTACTTC
TRBV6-6	TRBJ1-1	.	.	CASSYSAGLIRPEAFF	TGTGCCAGCAGTTACTCGGCGGGACTTATACGGCCTGAAGCTTTCTTT
TRBV7-2	TRBJ2-2	TRBD2	few	CASSLVSSGNTGELFF	TGTGCCAGCAGCTTAGTTTCTAGCGGGAACACCGGGGAGCTGTTTTTT
TRBV7-4	TRBJ1-2	TRBD1	.	CASSLDRGAHTNYGYTF	TGTGCCAGCAGCTTAGACAGGGGGGCACATACTAACTATGGCTACACCTTC
TRBV29-1	TRBJ2-7	TRBD1	few	CSAQGARGEQYF	TGCAGCGCCCAGGGGGCTCGCGGCGAGCAGTACTTC
TRBV18	TRBJ1-1	.	.	CASSNGVTEAFF	TGTGCCAGCTCAAACGGGGTCACTGAAGCTTTCTTT
TRBV25-1	TRBJ1-4	.	.	CASSVYGEKLFF	TGTGCCAGCAGTGTCTACGGTGAAAAACTGTTTTTT
TRBV2	TRBJ2-7	.	.	CASGRTAVSYEQYF	TGTGCCAGCGGTCGGACAGCAGTCTCCTACGAGCAGTACTTC
TRBV18	TRBJ1-1	.	.	CASSATQNTEAFF	TGTGCCAGCTCAGCGACACAGAACACTGAAGCTTTCTTT
TRBV7-3	TRBJ2-1	TRBD2	.	CASSHELAGVHEQFF	TGTGCCAGCAGCCACGAATTAGCGGGGGTCCATGAGCAGTTCTTC
TRBV5-6	TRBJ1-5	.	.	CASSFGRGSNQPQHF	TGTGCCAGCAGCTTCGGGAGGGGAAGCAATCAGCCCCAGCATTTT
TRBV29-1	TRBJ2-3	TRBD2	.	CSVVGLAGPTDTQYF	TGCAGCGTTGTCGGACTAGCGGGTCCCACAGATACGCAGTATTTT
TRBV4-1	TRBJ1-4	.	few	CASSQAAQVFGKLFF	TGCGCCAGCAGCCAAGCCGCACAGGTTTTTGGAAAACTGTTTTTT
TRBV11-2	TRBJ2-3	.	.	CASSLNGGPDTQYF	TGTGCCAGCAGCTTGAACGGGGGGCCCGATACGCAGTATTTT
TRBV15	TRBJ1-2	TRBD1	.	CATSRGADRGSAGYTF	TGTGCCACCAGCAGAGGGGCAGACAGGGGGTCCGCTGGCTACACCTTC
TRBV6-5	TRBJ2-3	.	once	CASSRGMVTDTQYF	TGTGCCAGCAGTCGCGGTATGGTTACAGATACGCAGTATTTT
TRBV9	TRBJ1-4	.	.	CASSVTGLDEKLFF	TGTGCCAGCAGCGTGACGGGACTTGATGAAAAACTGTTTTTT
TRBV7-9	TRBJ2-7	TRBD1	.	CSSSWGQSREQYF	TGTTCCAGCAGCTGGGGACAGTCGCGCGAGCAGTACTTC